The rows below give T cell receptor beta chains drawn from one sample of a study of spatial heterogeneity in lung cancer. A single record per CDR3 protein comes from TCRdb applying MiXCR to the 5' RACE reads. The sample includes 36,000 or so distinct CDR3 sequences, roughly 5% of them seen just once. Source: PBMCs, taken at surgery. These receptors were collected from a female donor with early-stage non-small cell lung cancer. CDR3s include the opening cysteine and the closing phenylalanine or tryptophan. D genes are given only for firm matches. Clone sizes are given selectively: once, few, many, or a class where the clone is expanded.

j_call: TRBJ1-6
clone_size: -
v_call: TRBV10-2
d_call: TRBD1
cdr3_aa: CASNARGNISPLHF
cdr3_nt: TGCGCCAGCAACGCCAGGGGGAATATTTCACCCCTCCACTTT

j_call: TRBJ2-5
clone_size: many
v_call: TRBV2
d_call: TRBD2
cdr3_aa: CASSVRLAGQETQYF
cdr3_nt: TGTGCCAGCAGTGTACGACTAGCGGGCCAAGAGACCCAGTACTTC

j_call: TRBJ1-1
clone_size: -
v_call: TRBV2
d_call: -
cdr3_aa: CASSGGRNTEAFF
cdr3_nt: TGTGCCAGCAGTGGAGGCAGGAACACTGAAGCTTTCTTT

j_call: TRBJ2-5
clone_size: many
v_call: TRBV6-1
d_call: -
cdr3_aa: CASVRMRQETQYF
cdr3_nt: TGTGCCAGCGTTAGGATGAGACAAGAGACCCAGTACTTC

j_call: TRBJ1-2
clone_size: many
v_call: TRBV9
d_call: TRBD1
cdr3_aa: CASSDTGDYGYTF
cdr3_nt: TGTGCCAGCAGCGATACAGGGGACTATGGCTACACCTTC

j_call: TRBJ2-4
clone_size: many
v_call: TRBV7-9
d_call: -
cdr3_aa: CASSLEGAKNIQYF
cdr3_nt: TGTGCCAGCAGCTTAGAGGGAGCCAAAAACATTCAGTACTTC

j_call: TRBJ2-5
clone_size: many
v_call: TRBV29-1
d_call: TRBD2
cdr3_aa: CSVEEVPPGLAGKYQETQYF
cdr3_nt: TGCAGCGTTGAAGAGGTCCCACCGGGACTAGCGGGAAAGTACCAAGAGACCCAGTACTTC

j_call: TRBJ2-7
clone_size: many
v_call: TRBV20-1
d_call: TRBD1
cdr3_aa: CSATKQGNEQYF
cdr3_nt: TGCAGTGCCACGAAACAGGGGAACGAGCAGTACTTC

j_call: TRBJ2-7
clone_size: many
v_call: TRBV21-1
d_call: -
cdr3_aa: CASKVSGTGTYEQYF
cdr3_nt: TGTGCCAGCAAAGTCTCCGGGACAGGGACCTACGAGCAGTACTTC

j_call: TRBJ2-3
clone_size: few
v_call: TRBV4-3
d_call: -
cdr3_aa: CASSQDNAGYTQYF
cdr3_nt: TGCGCCAGCAGCCAAGATAATGCCGGATATACGCAGTATTTT

j_call: TRBJ2-5
clone_size: many
v_call: TRBV5-1
d_call: -
cdr3_aa: CASSFSPQPGTQYF
cdr3_nt: TGCGCCAGCAGCTTTTCGCCGCAACCGGGGACCCAGTACTTC

j_call: TRBJ2-1
clone_size: many
v_call: TRBV2
d_call: -
cdr3_aa: CASLIIQGNEQFF
cdr3_nt: TGTGCCAGCCTAATTATACAGGGAAATGAGCAGTTCTTC

j_call: TRBJ2-3
clone_size: many
v_call: TRBV29-1
d_call: TRBD2
cdr3_aa: CSVRGLAGSTDTQYF
cdr3_nt: TGCAGCGTTCGCGGACTAGCGGGGTCCACAGATACGCAGTATTTT

j_call: TRBJ1-1
clone_size: many
v_call: TRBV11-3
d_call: -
cdr3_aa: CASSYAVNTEAFF
cdr3_nt: TGTGCCAGCAGCTACGCCGTGAACACTGAAGCTTTCTTT

j_call: TRBJ2-5
clone_size: few
v_call: TRBV6-2/TRBV6-3
d_call: TRBD1
cdr3_aa: CASSHPPGTGLETQYF
cdr3_nt: TGTGCCAGCAGCCACCCCCCGGGGACAGGGTTAGAGACCCAGTACTTC

j_call: TRBJ1-3
clone_size: many
v_call: TRBV9
d_call: -
cdr3_aa: CASSVAPDVNTIYF
cdr3_nt: TGTGCCAGCAGCGTAGCGCCAGACGTAAACACCATATATTTT

j_call: TRBJ2-1
clone_size: many
v_call: TRBV11-2
d_call: TRBD2
cdr3_aa: CASSPSGGNAYNEQFF
cdr3_nt: TGTGCCAGCAGCCCAAGCGGGGGGAATGCTTACAATGAGCAGTTCTTC

j_call: TRBJ2-1
clone_size: few
v_call: TRBV12-3/TRBV12-4
d_call: TRBD2
cdr3_aa: CASRPPVGGSSYNEQFF
cdr3_nt: TGTGCCAGCAGGCCCCCGGTCGGGGGGAGCTCCTACAATGAGCAGTTCTTC

j_call: TRBJ1-2
clone_size: many
v_call: TRBV7-8
d_call: -
cdr3_aa: CASSFDSVGYGYTF
cdr3_nt: TGTGCCAGCAGCTTCGACAGCGTCGGCTATGGCTACACCTTC

j_call: TRBJ1-6
clone_size: few
v_call: TRBV6-5
d_call: TRBD1
cdr3_aa: CASSYDRVEHSPLHF
cdr3_nt: TGTGCCAGCAGTTACGACAGGGTCGAGCATTCACCCCTCCACTTT

j_call: TRBJ2-2
clone_size: few
v_call: TRBV29-1
d_call: -
cdr3_aa: CSARDFKNTGELFF
cdr3_nt: TGCAGCGCTAGGGACTTCAAGAACACCGGGGAGCTGTTTTTT

j_call: TRBJ1-2
clone_size: many
v_call: TRBV7-2
d_call: -
cdr3_aa: CASSSVGDLGRYTF
cdr3_nt: TGTGCCAGCAGCTCAGTAGGGGACCTAGGACGCTACACCTTC

j_call: TRBJ2-1
clone_size: many
v_call: TRBV6-2/TRBV6-3
d_call: TRBD1
cdr3_aa: CASTDGDSRYNEQFF
cdr3_nt: TGTGCCAGCACCGACGGGGACAGTCGCTACAATGAGCAGTTCTTC

j_call: TRBJ2-5
clone_size: many
v_call: TRBV12-3/TRBV12-4
d_call: -
cdr3_aa: CASSLETGQETQYF
cdr3_nt: TGTGCCAGCAGTTTAGAGACTGGACAAGAGACCCAGTACTTC

j_call: TRBJ2-2
clone_size: few
v_call: TRBV3-1
d_call: -
cdr3_aa: CASSQAPSANTGELFF
cdr3_nt: TGTGCCAGCAGCCAAGCTCCTTCCGCGAACACCGGGGAGCTGTTTTTT

j_call: TRBJ1-1
clone_size: many
v_call: TRBV3-1
d_call: -
cdr3_aa: CASNPVQGDEAFF
cdr3_nt: TGTGCCAGCAATCCGGTCCAGGGCGACGAAGCTTTCTTT

j_call: TRBJ2-2
clone_size: many
v_call: TRBV6-2/TRBV6-3
d_call: TRBD1
cdr3_aa: CASKWTGATGELFF
cdr3_nt: TGTGCCAGCAAGTGGACAGGGGCCACCGGGGAGCTGTTTTTT

j_call: TRBJ2-6
clone_size: many
v_call: TRBV6-4
d_call: TRBD1
cdr3_aa: CASSSGQGISGANVLTF
cdr3_nt: TGTGCCAGCAGTTCGGGACAGGGGATCTCTGGGGCCAACGTCCTGACTTTC

j_call: TRBJ2-3
clone_size: many
v_call: TRBV2
d_call: -
cdr3_aa: CASTLGDTQYF
cdr3_nt: TGTGCCAGCACCCTTGGAGATACGCAGTATTTT

j_call: TRBJ2-1
clone_size: many
v_call: TRBV18
d_call: -
cdr3_aa: CASSPPSVGGEQFF
cdr3_nt: TGTGCCAGCTCACCACCGTCAGTGGGGGGTGAGCAGTTCTTC

j_call: TRBJ2-3
clone_size: many
v_call: TRBV24-1
d_call: -
cdr3_aa: CATSGRFADTQYF
cdr3_nt: TGTGCCACCAGTGGACGGTTCGCCGATACGCAGTATTTT

j_call: TRBJ2-7
clone_size: -
v_call: TRBV27
d_call: -
cdr3_aa: CASSLSVTYEQYF
cdr3_nt: TGTGCCAGCAGTTTGTCCGTTACGTACGAGCAGTACTTC

j_call: TRBJ1-1
clone_size: many
v_call: TRBV25-1
d_call: -
cdr3_aa: CASSESVTLDTEAFF
cdr3_nt: TGTGCCAGCAGTGAATCGGTGACACTGGACACTGAAGCTTTCTTT

j_call: TRBJ2-2
clone_size: many
v_call: TRBV3-1
d_call: -
cdr3_aa: CASSQSRGIDTGELFF
cdr3_nt: TGTGCCAGCAGCCAGTCTAGGGGGATCGACACCGGGGAGCTGTTTTTT

j_call: TRBJ1-5
clone_size: few
v_call: TRBV20-1
d_call: TRBD1
cdr3_aa: CSASPGQGLDQPQHF
cdr3_nt: TGCAGTGCCTCTCCGGGACAGGGTTTGGATCAGCCCCAGCATTTT

j_call: TRBJ1-2
clone_size: many
v_call: TRBV5-6
d_call: -
cdr3_aa: CASSFDGHGYTF
cdr3_nt: TGTGCCAGCAGCTTTGACGGCCATGGCTACACCTTC

j_call: TRBJ2-2
clone_size: many
v_call: TRBV7-9
d_call: -
cdr3_aa: CASSLGGSGELFF
cdr3_nt: TGTGCCAGCAGCTTAGGGGGTTCCGGGGAGCTGTTTTTT

j_call: TRBJ1-4
clone_size: many
v_call: TRBV25-1
d_call: -
cdr3_aa: CAISLTGSSNEKLFF
cdr3_nt: TGTGCCATCTCGCTCACAGGGAGTTCGAATGAAAAACTGTTTTTT

j_call: TRBJ2-5
clone_size: many
v_call: TRBV5-1
d_call: TRBD2
cdr3_aa: CASSPGTSGGQETQYF
cdr3_nt: TGCGCCAGCAGCCCAGGGACTAGCGGGGGCCAAGAGACCCAGTACTTC

j_call: TRBJ1-2
clone_size: many
v_call: TRBV12-3/TRBV12-4
d_call: TRBD1
cdr3_aa: CASSFKPWRTGGNGYTF
cdr3_nt: TGTGCCAGCAGTTTTAAGCCGTGGAGGACAGGGGGAAATGGCTACACCTTC

j_call: TRBJ2-5
clone_size: many
v_call: TRBV5-1
d_call: TRBD2
cdr3_aa: CASSLAPAGGAAETQYF
cdr3_nt: TGCGCCAGCAGCTTGGCGCCAGCGGGAGGAGCGGCCGAGACCCAGTACTTC